The 18 T cell receptor beta chains in this list originate from one sample, sequenced in a study of T-cell reconstitution after alpha-beta-depleted transplantation in children. Unique molecular identifiers were used in preparing the TCRbeta library. TCRdb reanalysed the PCR reads using MiXCR and keeps one entry per CDR3 protein. The sample has about 590,000 distinct CDR3 sequences; over 10% are singletons. Sequencing used PBMCs, mostly from graft donor cells, obtained 360 days after TCRalphabeta/CD19-depleted stem cell transplant. The receptors stem from a male patient aged 10 to 17 who had a stem cell transplant for acute myeloid leukemia, so the T cells may come from the graft donor.

This rearrangement joins TRBV29-1 to TRBJ2-3; a weak D match, TRBD1 (5 bases). The germline CDR1 and CDR2 sequences are SQVTM and ANQGSEA. This CDR3 comprises 13 residues. Trimming shortened V by 5 bases and J by 1 base, and 10 bases separated the two germline ends. CDR3 DNA sequence: TGCAGCGTTCTGGGCAGGGGCACAGATACGCAGTATTTT. The encoded protein is CSVLGRGTDTQYF.

The chain recombines TRBV30 with TRBJ2-7, with 11 bases aligning to TRBD2. Germline V gives CDR1 GTSNPN, CDR2 SVGIG (reference sequence). V dropped 3 bases and J dropped 9; count of bases not matched to a gene: 13. The CDR3 length is 15 residues. CDR3 sequence reads: CAWRQGLAGGNRQYF. For the CDR3, the DNA is TGTGCCTGGAGACAAGGGCTAGCGGGAGGTAATAGGCAGTACTTC.

A few counts support this clonotype. The chain carries TRBV4-3 and TRBJ2-4; no clear D gene. The CDR3 runs to 14 residues. V lost 0 bases and J lost 11, with 14 bases in between. CDR1 is LGHNA and CDR2 is YSLEER in the germline V gene. The CDR3, as DNA: TGCGCCAGCAGCCAAGAAGACCACCTACCCGTTCAGTACTTC. The encoded protein is CASSQEDHLPVQYF.

The rearrangement joins TRBV20-1 to TRBJ2-7; 11 bases match TRBD2. The CDR3 is made up of 17 amino acids. Germline CDR1 is DFQATT and CDR2 is SNEGSKA (reference sequence). V gave up 5 bases and J gave up 1 base; unmatched junction bases: 13. The CDR3 coding sequence is TGCAGTGCTCCCCCGAATAGCGGGAGGGCCGGTTCCTACGAGCAGTACTTC. This encodes CSAPPNSGRAGSYEQYF.

The chain has TRBV4-3 and TRBJ2-2, with D perhaps matching TRBD2 (5 bases). Germline loops: CDR1 LGHNA, CDR2 YSLEER. V gave up 4 bases and J gave up 5 bases, with 14 bases separating them. The CDR3 loop spans 15 amino acids. The CDR3 spells CASSPGSYPTGELFF. In DNA form, the CDR3 reads TGCGCCAGCAGCCCGGGGTCATACCCTACCGGGGAGCTGTTTTTT.

This clonotype was counted at least ten times. The rearrangement joins TRBV12-3 or TRBV12-4 to TRBJ2-5; D gene unclear. The CDR3 consists of 13 residues. Trimming took off 3 bases at V and 4 bases at J, with 9 bases between the two ends. The CDR3 DNA is TGTGCCAGCAGTTTGGGGATAGGAGAGACCCAGTACTTC. Residues: CASSLGIGETQYF.

The chain employs TRBV4-3 and TRBJ2-2, with TRBD1 matching 8 bases. Germline V CDR1 and CDR2: LGHNA, YSLEER. The CDR3 is made up of 16 amino acids. J gave up 2 bases and V 0 bases, and 2 bases lay outside the gene matches. CDR3 DNA: TGCGCCAGCAGCCAAGAAGGACAGGGTAACACCGGGGAGCTGTTTTTT. The encoded protein is CASSQEGQGNTGELFF.

This chain uses TRBV29-1 with TRBJ2-2; 10 bases are shared with TRBD1. CDR1 and CDR2 from the germline V gene are SQVTM and ANQGSEA. The CDR3 spans 14 residues. The V gene end was trimmed by 4 bases and the J gene end by 5 bases; junction bases not matched to a gene: 4. CDR3 bases: TGCAGCGTTGCTCCGGGACAGGGGACCGGGGAGCTGTTTTTT. Its translation is CSVAPGQGTGELFF.

The CDR3, as DNA: TGTGCCAGCAGCTTAGCCCGGGTCACAGATACGCAGTATTTT. This encodes CASSLARVTDTQYF. V and J are TRBV7-2 and TRBJ2-3; no firm D call. Trimming removed 0 bases at V and 2 bases at J, with 6 bases between. The CDR3 totals 14 residues. The germline V gene has CDR1 SGHTA and CDR2 FQGNSA.

The rearrangement joins TRBV12-3 or TRBV12-4 to TRBJ2-7; weak D call: TRBD1 (6 bases). The CDR3 extends over 16 amino acids. V was pared by 1 base and J by 0 bases, with 13 bases between. For the CDR3, the DNA is TGTGCCAGCAGTTTAGGTGTGGGGGCGAGCTCCTACGAGCAGTACTTC. This translates into CASSLGVGASSYEQYF.

This clonotype appeared many times. The chain uses TRBV9 and TRBJ2-2; no reliable D call. The CDR3 is made up of 13 amino acids. Trimming cost V 4 bases and J 4 bases, with 8 bases left between them. Germline V gives CDR1 SGDLS, CDR2 YYNGEE. The CDR3 sequence is CASSPRSTGELFF. CDR3 sequence (DNA): TGTGCCAGCAGCCCCCGGTCCACCGGGGAGCTGTTTTTT.

This sequence joins TRBV6-1 and TRBJ1-5; D is possibly TRBD1 (5 bases). Trimming pared 6 bases from V and 4 bases from J, leaving 13 bases between. Looked up from germline, CDR1 is MNHNS and CDR2 is SASEGT. The CDR3 consists of 14 residues. CDR3 loop: CASSRGRINQPQHF. Written as DNA, the CDR3 is TGTGCCAGCAGCCGGGGGAGGATAAATCAGCCCCAGCATTTT.

The V and J genes are TRBV19 and TRBJ2-7; 7 bases align to TRBD1. Germline V gene data show CDR1 as LNHDA and CDR2 as SQIVND (reference sequence). The CDR3 sequence is 14 residues long. With 5 bases clipped from V and 2 bases from J, the junction kept 6 bases outside the gene matches. For the CDR3, the DNA is TGTGCCAGTAGTCACACAGGGGCAGCCTACGAGCAGTACTTC. This sequence encodes CASSHTGAAYEQYF. Based on the CDR3 plus reference TRBV19 and TRBJ2-7, the full variable domain is DGGITQSPKYLFRKEGQNVTLSCEQNLNHDAMYWYRQDPGQGLRLIYYSQIVNDFQKGDIAEGYSVSREKKESFPLTVTSAQKNPTAFYLCASSHTGAAYEQYFGPGTRLTVT.

The chain links TRBV20-1 to TRBJ2-7, with a weak D call TRBD1 (6 bases). Looked up from germline, CDR1 is DFQATT and CDR2 is SNEGSKA (reference sequence). V lost 6 bases to trimming and J lost 9 bases, with 24 bases between them. The CDR3 extends over 14 amino acids. The DNA for the CDR3 is TGCAGTGCCCTCGGACAGAAATTTGACAAATGGCAGTACTTC. This encodes CSALGQKFDKWQYF.

J is TRBJ1-3 and V is TRBV12-3 or TRBV12-4, with D unclear. V gave up 6 bases and J gave up 3 bases, with 18 bases separating them. This CDR3 spans 16 amino acids. Here the CDR3 DNA reads TGTGCCAGCAGAAACGACTTCGGACGGGTTGGAAACACCATATATTTT. This gives the protein CASRNDFGRVGNTIYF.

The chain joins TRBV21-1 to TRBJ2-7; the table's D call TRBD2 went unverified against the DNA. TRBV21-1 has pseudogene status. CDR3 size: 15 residues. The CDR3 DNA is TGTGCCAGCAGCATCCTGCCCTCCGGGCTCAGAGCGCAGTACTTC. It yields the protein CASSILPSGLRAQYF.

This clonotype was seen a few times. The chain uses TRBV7-2 and TRBJ1-2; no clear D gene. The V gene's germline CDR1 is SGHTA and CDR2 FQGNSA. Trimming removed 1 base from V and 6 bases from J, with 9 bases in between. This CDR3 contains 13 residues. CDR3 sequence: CASSLGRGDGYTF. The CDR3 region has the DNA TGTGCCAGCAGCTTAGGGCGGGGAGATGGCTACACCTTC.

This clonotype was seen ten or more times. The V gene is TRBV12-3 or TRBV12-4, the J gene TRBJ2-1; 8 nucleotides align to TRBD2. The CDR3 covers 16 residues. V lost 5 bases to trimming and J lost 8 bases; unmatched junction nucleotides: 14. The CDR3 DNA reads TGTGCCAGCAGTCCTCCCTCCGGGAGGGCCTGGGATGAGCAGTTCTTC. Its protein product is CASSPPSGRAWDEQFF.